Each of the 25 T cell receptor beta chains below was sequenced from the same sample in a study of cytomegalovirus exposure and HLA in healthy donors. The primer mix had 60 Vbeta and 13 Jbeta primers. The table came from immunoSEQ multiplex PCR; TCRdb's copy has only in-frame clones and leaves some out. This sample yields some 40,000 clones, of which around 60% are seen a single time; more than 10% belongs to the top ten. What was sequenced was PBMCs. Receptors originate from a man in his fifties or sixties in good health and CMV-seropositive.

The chain recombines TRBV4-2 with TRBJ2-5, with 10 bases aligning to TRBD1. With the DNA end fitting TRBJ2-7 better, the J assignment may be wrong. CDR1 is LGHNA and CDR2 is YNFKEQ in the germline V gene. The CDR3 extends over 15 amino acids. The CDR3 loop reads CASSQPGQGSHEQYF. Written as DNA, the CDR3 is TGTGCCAGCAGCCAGCCGGGACAGGGGAGCCACGAGCAGTACTTC.

This clone showed up just a few times. The chain links TRBV5-1 to TRBJ1-3, with D uncertain. From germline, CDR1 is SGHRS and CDR2 YFSETQ. The CDR3 consists of 17 residues. V shed 0 bases and J shed 0 bases, with 13 bases lying between them. CDR3 nucleotides: TGCGCCAGCAGCTTGGGGACTCAATCCTTCTCTGGAAACACCATATATTTT. Residues: CASSLGTQSFSGNTIYF.

The rearrangement joins TRBV5-1 to TRBJ2-5; 8 bases map to TRBD2. The CDR3 covers 14 residues. V shed 4 bases, J shed 7 bases, and the junction held 9 bases outside the gene matches. Germline CDR1 is SGHRS and CDR2 is YFSETQ. CDR3 residues: CASSTGAGDGTQYF. DNA of the CDR3: TGCGCCAGCAGCACGGGAGCGGGAGATGGGACCCAGTACTTC. Using reference TRBV5-1 and TRBJ2-5 for the parts outside the CDR3, the full variable domain is KAGVTQTPRYLIKTRGQQVTLSCSPISGHRSVSWYQQTPGQGLQFLFEYFSETQRNKGNFPGRFSGRQFSNSRSEMNVSTLELGDSALYLCASSTGAGDGTQYFGPGTRLLVL.

The chain has TRBV7-6 and TRBJ2-5; D may be TRBD2 (7 bases). V was cut by 5 bases and J by 5 bases, with 21 bases left in between. This CDR3 is built from 16 residues. Germline loops: CDR1 SGHVS, CDR2 FNYEAQ. The CDR3 reads CASSPIPQGRGETQYF. The CDR3 DNA sequence: TGTGCCAGCAGCCCAATCCCTCAGGGGAGGGGGGAGACCCAGTACTTC.

V gene TRBV9 combines with J gene TRBJ1-3, with 7 bases lining up with TRBD1. Germline CDR1 reads SGDLS; CDR2 reads YYNGEE. Unmatched junction bases numbered 8, after V lost 4 bases and J lost 4 bases. The CDR3 contains 15 residues. In DNA, the CDR3 is TGTGCCAGCAGCACCCACCCGGGACAGGGAAACACCATATATTTT. Translation: CASSTHPGQGNTIYF.

The V gene is TRBV29-1, the J gene TRBJ2-7; 9 nucleotides match TRBD1. CDR1 and CDR2 from the germline V gene are SQVTM and ANQGSEA. V shed 5 bases, J shed 6 bases, and the junction held 8 bases outside the gene matches. The CDR3 runs 13 residues. For the CDR3, the DNA is TGCAGCGTTACAACAGGGGGCGGAGGCGAGCAGTACTTC. This gives the protein CSVTTGGGGEQYF.

The chain links TRBV30 to TRBJ2-2; D call uncertain. The CDR3 consists of 16 residues. Per germline, CDR1 GTSNPN and CDR2 SVGIG (reference sequence). The germline V and J ends were trimmed by 2 bases and 0 bases, with 13 bases remaining between them. The CDR3 nucleotides are TGTGCCTGGAGTCCCGAGTTTTACGCGAACACCGGGGAGCTGTTTTTT. Its translation: CAWSPEFYANTGELFF.

The chain carries TRBV5-6 and TRBJ2-3; the D gene is possibly TRBD2 (6 bases). The CDR3 runs to 15 residues. Germline CDR1 reads SGHDT; CDR2 reads YYEEEE. Trimming cost V 1 base and J 6 bases, with 15 bases left between them. CDR3 residues: CASSLPRLVGDTQYF. The DNA for the CDR3 is TGTGCCAGCAGCTTGCCCAGACTAGTTGGGGATACGCAGTATTTT.

The V and J genes are TRBV6-6 and TRBJ2-4, with D maybe TRBD2 (6 bases). The CDR3 covers 16 residues. Trimming removed 5 bases at V and 3 bases at J, with 17 bases between. Germline V gene data show CDR1 as MNHNY and CDR2 as SVGAGI (reference sequence). The CDR3 bases are TGTGCCAGCAGTCCTTTCTGGGTAGCGGACAAAAACATTCAGTACTTC. This gives the protein CASSPFWVADKNIQYF.

This chain connects TRBV5-1 to TRBJ1-6; D might be TRBD1 (6 bases). Germline assignment: CDR1 SGHRS and CDR2 YFSETQ. V lost 4 bases and J 4 bases, leaving 9 bases between the germline ends. The CDR3 loop spans 14 amino acids. This chain's CDR3 is CASSTDSYNSPLHF. In DNA, the CDR3 is TGCGCCAGCAGCACGGACAGTTATAATTCACCCCTCCACTTT.

This chain's CDR3 is CSVEALPTSPAGEKLFF. CDR3 nucleotide sequence: TGCAGCGTTGAAGCCCTCCCTACATCGCCGGCGGGTGAAAAACTGTTTTTT. The chain combines TRBV29-1 with TRBJ1-4; the D is unclear. The length of the CDR3 is 17 residues. Per the germline V gene, CDR1 is SQVTM and CDR2 is ANQGSEA. V was clipped by 1 base and J by 7 bases, with 22 bases between them.

The chain employs TRBV6-5 and TRBJ1-1; a weak D match, TRBD1 (5 bases). Germline CDR1 MNHEY, CDR2 SVGAGI. CDR3 length: 12 amino acids. Trimming cost V 6 bases and J 1 base, with 6 bases left between them. The CDR3 coding sequence is TGTGCCAGCAGGCAGGGGAACACTGAAGCTTTCTTT. Encoded protein: CASRQGNTEAFF.

The count of this clone is one. This rearrangement joins TRBV5-1 to TRBJ1-1; 10 nucleotides line up with TRBD1. The CDR3 covers 14 residues. Germline loops: CDR1 SGHRS, CDR2 YFSETQ. J gave up 5 bases and V 4 bases, and 5 bases lay outside the gene matches. In DNA form, the CDR3 reads TGCGCCAGCAGCATGACAGGGGGCACTACTGAAGCTTTCTTT. Translation gives CASSMTGGTTEAFF. Looking up the rest from reference TRBV5-1 and TRBJ1-1 gives the full variable domain: KAGVTQTPRYLIKTRGQQVTLSCSPISGHRSVSWYQQTPGQGLQFLFEYFSETQRNKGNFPGRFSGRQFSNSRSEMNVSTLELGDSALYLCASSMTGGTTEAFFGQGTRLTVV.

A few counts support this clone. The CDR3 DNA follows: TGTGCCAGCTCAGCGCCCCGGGACAACTACGAGCAGTACTTC. Encoded protein: CASSAPRDNYEQYF. The J gene is TRBJ2-7, the V gene TRBV18; the D gene is possibly TRBD1 (6 bases). Germline V gives CDR1 KGHSH, CDR2 LQKENI. The CDR3 covers 14 residues. With 5 bases removed from V and 3 bases from J, the gap between germline ends came to 14 bases.

The chain carries TRBV28 and TRBJ1-1; a possible D gene is TRBD1 (6 bases). The germline V and J ends were trimmed by 6 bases and 1 base, with 9 bases remaining between them. CDR3 length equals 13 residues. Germline assignment: CDR1 MDHEN and CDR2 SYDVKM. The CDR3 DNA sequence: TGTGCCAGCAGCTGGGGGCGGAACACTGAAGCTTTCTTT. It yields the protein CASSWGRNTEAFF.

J is TRBJ2-5 and V is TRBV30; 10 bases match TRBD2. Judging by the DNA end, TRBJ2-7 fits better; the J call may be wrong. There are 13 residues in the CDR3. CDR1 and CDR2 from the germline V gene are GTSNPN and SVGIG (reference sequence). The CDR3 spells CARNPSGSYEQYF. The DNA of the CDR3 is TGTGCCCGGAACCCTAGCGGGAGCTACGAGCAGTACTTC.

The chain employs TRBV7-2 and TRBJ2-1; TRBD2 aligns across 10 bases. This CDR3 spans 17 amino acids. Per germline, CDR1 SGHTA and CDR2 FQGNSA. The junction had 11 bases not matched to a gene; V was cut back by 5 bases and J by 4 bases. The CDR3 DNA reads TGTGCCAGCAGCAGAGAGAAAGCGGGAGGGCCATACAATGAGCAGTTCTTC. Protein product: CASSREKAGGPYNEQFF. The full variable domain, rest sourced from reference TRBV7-2 and TRBJ2-1, is GAGVSQSPSNKVTEKGKDVELRCDPISGHTALYWYRQSLGQGLEFLIYFQGNSAPDKSGLPSDRFSAERTGGSVSTLTIQRTQQEDSAVYLCASSREKAGGPYNEQFFGPGTRLTVL.

The chain has TRBV21-1 and TRBJ1-2; the table's D call, TRBD1, was not checked against the DNA. TRBV21-1 is a recognized pseudogene. The CDR3 length is 16 residues. CDR3 DNA: TGTGCCAGCAGCAAAGCTTGGGGGCAGGGCGGAGATGGCTACACCTTC. Translation: CASSKAWGQGGDGYTF.

CDR3 DNA: TGTGCCAGCAGCTTAAGAGGGAACACCGGGGAGCTGTTTTTT. The encoded protein is CASSLRGNTGELFF. V is TRBV7-2 and J is TRBJ2-2; D not certain. Germline V gene sequence: CDR1 SGHTA, CDR2 FQGNSA. V was cut by 2 bases and J by 1 base, with 5 bases left in between. The length of the CDR3 is 14 residues.

This clone was counted only a few times. The V and J genes are TRBV18 and TRBJ2-2; 11 nucleotides line up with TRBD1. CDR1 KGHSH and CDR2 LQKENI come from the germline V gene. The CDR3 spans 16 residues. The V and J ends lost 3 bases and 5 bases, in that order; junction bases with no gene match: 5. CDR3 region: CASSPTRDRGTGELFF. The CDR3, as DNA: TGTGCCAGCTCACCTACTCGGGACAGGGGGACCGGGGAGCTGTTTTTT.

The chain links TRBV5-4 to TRBJ2-1; D not resolved. CDR1 and CDR2 from the germline V gene are SGHNT and YYREEE (reference sequence). This CDR3 region has 16 residues. V lost 1 base and J lost 0, with 11 bases in between. This CDR3 is CASSLISDNSYNEQFF. The CDR3 nucleotides are TGTGCCAGCAGCTTGATAAGCGATAACTCCTACAATGAGCAGTTCTTC.

The CDR3 sequence: CASSPREASDTQYF. The CDR3 nucleotides read TGTGCCAGCAGCCCCCGGGAGGCTTCGGATACGCAGTATTTT. This chain joins TRBV6-5 and TRBJ2-3; 7 positions match TRBD2. The J segment lost 6 bases and the V segment lost 6 bases, leaving 9 bases of the junction unmatched. Germline-derived CDR1 and CDR2 are MNHEY and SVGAGI. CDR3 length equals 14 residues.

V gene TRBV5-6 combines with J gene TRBJ1-2; unclear D gene. This CDR3 comprises 14 residues. Germline CDR1 is SGHDT and CDR2 is YYEEEE. V was shortened by 3 bases and J by 3 bases, with 12 bases between the two germline ends. CDR3 coding DNA: TGTGCCAGCAGCTCTCTGGGGAGCTACTATGGCTACACCTTC. Its translation is CASSSLGSYYGYTF.

V and J are TRBV5-1 and TRBJ2-2, with a tentative D call TRBD1 (6 bases). Trimming removed 1 base from V and 4 bases from J, with 17 bases in between. The V gene's germline CDR1 is SGHRS and CDR2 YFSETQ. CDR3 length: 17 amino acids. Here the CDR3 DNA reads TGCGCCAGCAGCTTGTTCGGTGCAGGGGATGGCACCGGGGAGCTGTTTTTT. It specifies CASSLFGAGDGTGELFF.

This sequence joins TRBV5-6 and TRBJ2-7; 10 nucleotides agree with TRBD2. The V gene end was trimmed by 5 bases and the J gene end by 7 bases; junction bases not matched to a gene: 12. The length of the CDR3 is 15 residues. The V gene's germline CDR1 is SGHDT and CDR2 YYEEEE. Here the CDR3 DNA reads TGTGCCAGCAGACGACGACTAGCGGGTCCCTCGGAGCAGTACTTC. Protein product: CASRRRLAGPSEQYF.